The clone carrying this T cell receptor beta chain was seen a few times. The antigen is undetermined. The data stem from a study of spatial heterogeneity in lung cancer. Each TCR cDNA molecule carried a unique molecular identifier. Via MiXCR, TCRdb re-called the 5' RACE reads, giving one row per CDR3 protein. Of around 4,000 distinct CDR3 sequences in the sample, 5% to 6% are singletons; the top ten hold 32%. Time point denoted: sample taken at primary tumor resection. The study's findings and limits: In tumors, expanded intratumoral alpha and beta TCR counts tracked mutation counts.

The CDR3 length is 14 residues. Trimming took 0 bases from V and 6 from J, leaving 11 bases between them. CDR1 and CDR2 from the germline V gene are SGHAT and FQNNGV. The sequences come from lung tumor tissue, collected at surgery. The receptor comes from a female donor with early-stage non-small cell lung cancer. The genes are TRBV11-2 and TRBJ1-1, with unresolved D. CDR3 coding DNA: TGTGCCAGCAGCTTAGACGGGCTTGCTCCTGAAGCTTTCTTT. Protein product: CASSLDGLAPEAFF.